The sequence of this TCR beta chain was determined in a study of blood T cell repertoires in COVID-19. About the study: The study counted Cohort 3 donors as recovered given two negative PCRs, clearance, or symptom resolution. Sites in the United States, Italy and Spain provided acute and convalescent COVID-19 samples.

TCRdb's copy holds only in-frame clones and misses some; the assay was immunoSEQ multiplex PCR. The sample includes hundreds of thousands of clones, 80% to 90% seen only once; the top ten take about 2.1%. Participants came from about 24 US areas, aged about 18 to 89 years. Which cohort a participant joined came from the clinical history participants gave. Germline loops: CDR1 SGHNT, CDR2 YYREEE (reference sequence). The length of the CDR3 is 13 residues. V dropped 4 bases and J dropped 8 bases, with 13 bases sitting between them. Specimen: PBMCs or T cells enriched from blood (not recorded which). This TCR derives from a man aged 40-50 years in a cohort exposed to, infected with or recovered from COVID-19 (not recorded which). The chain joins TRBV5-4 to TRBJ2-1; a possible D gene is TRBD1 (6 bases). The CDR3 protein is CASSQAGVHEQFF. DNA of the CDR3: TGTGCCAGCAGCCAGGCAGGGGTTCATGAGCAGTTCTTC.